This T cell receptor (beta chain) derives from a study of memory CD4+ T cells and cytomegalovirus serostatus. As for the study in general: Of the healthy Belgian adults, 9 were CMV seropositive and 20 to 30 seronegative.

This CDR3 is 15 amino acids long. J lost 1 base, V lost 5 bases, and 8 bases had no gene match. Germline CDR1 is SGHAT and CDR2 is FQNNGV. Study-wide results and caveats: CD4+ memory repertoires contained about two fifths of the roughly 160 reported CMV TCRbeta sequences. The CMV-associated TCR signature appears largely within the CD4+ memory repertoire.

Single viable CD3+CD4+CD8-CD45RO+ cells were sorted as the memory CD4+ T cells. Concerning this clone: Its antigen is undetermined.

Using immunoSEQ multiplex PCR, the repertoire was profiled, and TCRdb retains in-frame clones only, with some absent. In the table there are around 60,000 clones, 80% to 85% of which are singletons. This TCR was sampled from an adult in good health and CMV-seronegative. The chain carries TRBV11-2 and TRBJ2-7, with TRBD2 matching over 7 bases. Sequencing was done on a sample of memory CD4+ T cells from blood. In nucleotides, the CDR3 is TGTGCCAGCAGCCTGGAACGGGGGGTTTCCTACGAGCAGTACTTC. This encodes CASSLERGVSYEQYF.